Listed here is a single TCR beta chain. This specimen comes from a study of blood T cell repertoires in COVID-19. In the study overall: The United States, Italy and Spain provided the acute and convalescent COVID-19 samples.

The V gene lost 5 bases and the J gene lost 0 bases, with 8 bases spanning the gap. The CDR3 consists of 14 residues. CDR1 and CDR2 from the germline V gene are MNHEY and SVGEGT. Sequencing was performed with immunoSEQ multiplex PCR; in TCRdb, only in-frame clones are kept and a portion is missing. Among 250,000 to 350,000 clones, about 83% were seen once, and the ten largest hold approximately 6%. Symptom resolution, clearance, or two negative PCRs marked donors in Cohort 3 as recovered. This rearrangement joins TRBV6-2 or TRBV6-3 to TRBJ1-5, with a tentative D call TRBD1 (6 bases). The sequencing sample was made of PBMCs or T cells enriched from blood (not recorded which). This receptor was obtained from a woman in her thirties or forties who had recovered from COVID-19. The CDR3 sequence: CASSTQGSNQPQHF. The CDR3 DNA follows: TGTGCCAGCAGTACACAGGGTAGCAATCAGCCCCAGCATTTT.